Sequencing of this T cell receptor (beta chain) was carried out in a study of Tregs in tolerant kidney transplant recipients. Findings of the study overall: Some patients' samples used different primers over time, so nucleotide sequences weren't comparable.

Turning to this clone: Its specificity is unknown.

The nonmyeloablative bone marrow transplants came from related graft donors, with transient mixed chimerism. Unstimulated regulatory T cells (CD4+CD25+CD127-), CD4+CD25- non-regulatory cells, CD4 and CD8 cells were FACS-sorted from thawed PBMCs. Trimming took 1 base from V and 3 from J, leaving 7 bases between them. The length of the CDR3 is 13 residues. Per germline, CDR1 SGHRS and CDR2 YFSETQ. Profiled with immunoSEQ multiplex PCR; TCRdb holds only in-frame clones, not every one. The data hold tens of thousands of clones, with roughly 93% observed a single time. The chain carries TRBV5-1 and TRBJ2-5; possible D gene TRBD2, 6 bases. The sample in question was CD4+ T cells from blood (PBMCs), obtained 12 months after the transplant. The source of this sequence is a human patient who received a combined kidney and bone marrow transplant. Among the T cells, some may be from the graft donor. The CDR3 loop reads CASSLSSEETQYF. The CDR3 region has the DNA TGCGCCAGCAGCTTGTCTAGCGAAGAGACCCAGTACTTC.